This is a list of T cell receptor beta chains from one sample in a study of blood T cells in healthy people across ages. TCRdb recomputed calls from the 5' RACE reads with MiXCR, one row per CDR3 protein. The table shows approximately 790,000 distinct CDR3 sequences, with 62% occurring only once. The sequencing sample was made of blood. The receptors originated from a man aged 25-45 years in good health. Both conserved end residues are part of each CDR3. Fields, in order: J gene, V gene, clone size, D gene, CDR3 protein, CDR3 DNA. The D gene is left open where the match is weak. Where a row states a size, it is once, few, many or the class of an expanded clone; other rows omit it.

TRBJ2-3,TRBV10-3,NA,TRBD1,CAAQGQGGTDTQYF,TGTGCCGCCCAGGGCCAGGGGGGCACAGATACGCAGTATTTT
TRBJ1-6,TRBV6-5,NA,NA,CASSPLDSLRSPLHF,TGTGCCAGCAGTCCATTGGACAGTCTCAGATCACCCCTCCACTTT
TRBJ1-6,TRBV25-1,few,NA,CASGGGTGSPLHF,TGTGCCAGCGGGGGAGGGACGGGGTCACCCCTCCACTTT
TRBJ1-5,TRBV27,NA,NA,CASSFLALLGGNQPQHF,TGTGCCAGCAGTTTCTTAGCCCTCCTAGGGGGCAATCAGCCCCAGCATTTT
TRBJ2-7,TRBV7-2,many,NA,CASSSLGLTYEQYF,TGTGCCAGCAGCTCCCTAGGGTTGACCTACGAGCAGTACTTC
TRBJ2-1,TRBV7-8,NA,TRBD1,CASSLTRQGTNEQFF,TGTGCCAGCAGCTTAACGAGACAGGGTACGAACGAGCAGTTCTTC
TRBJ2-7,TRBV6-1,few,NA,CASSEEARFTYEQYF,TGTGCCAGCAGTGAAGAAGCTAGGTTTACCTACGAGCAGTACTTC
TRBJ2-7,TRBV9,NA,TRBD1,CASSIVGQGDEQYF,TGTGCCAGCAGCATTGTGGGACAGGGGGACGAGCAGTACTTC
TRBJ2-6,TRBV28,NA,NA,CASSINYDARGGANVLTF,TGTGCCAGCAGTATTAACTATGATGCCCGGGGTGGGGCCAACGTCCTGACTTTC
TRBJ2-5,TRBV7-2,NA,NA,CASSFISLETQYF,TGTGCCAGCAGCTTTATAAGCCTGGAGACCCAGTACTTC
TRBJ2-5,TRBV9,NA,NA,CASSVSGTQETQYF,TGTGCCAGCAGCGTATCCGGGACCCAAGAGACCCAGTACTTC
TRBJ2-3,TRBV14,NA,NA,CASSQLRTDTQYF,TGTGCCAGCAGCCAACTCCGGACGGATACGCAGTATTTT
TRBJ1-4,TRBV7-2,NA,NA,CASSPDRPGWEKLFF,TGTGCCAGCAGCCCGGACCGACCGGGATGGGAAAAACTGTTTTTT
TRBJ2-3,TRBV29-1,NA,TRBD1,CSVVGDRAQDTQYF,TGCAGCGTTGTCGGGGACAGGGCACAAGATACGCAGTATTTT
TRBJ2-7,TRBV7-9,few,NA,CASTGAGSYEQYF,TGTGCCAGCACCGGGGCCGGCTCCTACGAGCAGTACTTC
TRBJ1-4,TRBV27,NA,TRBD1,CASRGQGEKLFF,TGTGCCAGCAGAGGACAGGGAGAAAAACTGTTTTTT
TRBJ2-7,TRBV4-3,many,TRBD1,CASSLDRGSYEQYF,TGTGCCAGCAGCCTGGACAGGGGGTCCTACGAGCAGTACTTC
TRBJ2-4,TRBV7-2,once,NA,CASSLGRGEAVSLIQYF,TGTGCCAGCAGCTTAGGGCGAGGGGAGGCCGTTAGCCTCATTCAGTACTTC
TRBJ2-1,TRBV7-2,NA,TRBD1,CASSLEGQGKQFF,TGTGCCAGCAGCTTGGAGGGACAGGGGAAGCAGTTCTTC
TRBJ2-6,TRBV10-3,few,TRBD2,CAITPGLAGGPVRSGANVLTF,TGTGCCATCACTCCGGGACTAGCGGGGGGGCCGGTACGTTCCGGGGCCAACGTCCTGACTTTC
TRBJ2-1,TRBV20-1,NA,NA,CSGGGGGWEQFF,TGCAGTGGGGGAGGAGGGGGTTGGGAGCAGTTCTTC
TRBJ1-1,TRBV9,few,NA,CASSVVGIGTEAFF,TGTGCCAGCAGCGTAGTGGGGATAGGAACTGAAGCTTTCTTT
TRBJ2-1,TRBV9,NA,TRBD2,CASSVGLAGADEQFF,TGTGCCAGCAGCGTAGGACTAGCGGGGGCCGATGAGCAGTTCTTC
TRBJ2-7,TRBV20-1,NA,TRBD1,CSARTGTGACEQYF,TGCAGTGCTAGGACCGGGACAGGGGCCTGCGAGCAGTACTTC
TRBJ2-5,TRBV10-3,many,NA,CAIRIEGAQETQYF,TGTGCCATCAGAATAGAAGGGGCTCAAGAGACCCAGTACTTC
TRBJ2-1,TRBV19,NA,TRBD2,CASSIEAGGYNEQFF,TGTGCCAGTAGTATAGAAGCGGGGGGCTACAATGAGCAGTTCTTC
TRBJ2-1,TRBV7-9,NA,TRBD2,CASSQLAGSYNEQFF,TGTGCCAGCAGCCAGCTAGCGGGATCCTACAATGAGCAGTTCTTC
TRBJ2-1,TRBV2,NA,NA,CASNVGTYNEQFF,TGTGCCAGCAACGTGGGAACCTACAATGAGCAGTTCTTC
TRBJ1-2,TRBV29-1,NA,NA,CSVEGGIGDGYTF,TGCAGCGTTGAAGGCGGGATTGGGGATGGCTACACCTTC
TRBJ2-7,TRBV9,few,TRBD1,CASSVNTGAGEQYF,TGTGCCAGCAGCGTTAATACAGGGGCTGGTGAGCAGTACTTC
TRBJ2-1,TRBV6-2/TRBV6-3,NA,TRBD2,CASSSISSGGLYNEQFF,TGTGCCAGCAGCTCCATTTCTAGCGGGGGCCTTTACAATGAGCAGTTCTTC
TRBJ2-1,TRBV30,NA,NA,CAWSAMYYNNEQFF,TGTGCCTGGTCAGCCATGTATTACAACAATGAGCAGTTCTTC
TRBJ1-1,TRBV4-2,NA,NA,CASSQRGYNTEAFF,TGTGCCAGCAGCCAGCGGGGTTACAACACTGAAGCTTTCTTT
TRBJ1-2,TRBV6-2/TRBV6-3,NA,NA,CASSSVTDSYGYTF,TGTGCCAGCAGTTCCGTGACAGATTCCTATGGCTACACCTTC
TRBJ2-7,TRBV5-8,NA,TRBD2,CASSPLTSGFYEQYF,TGTGCCAGCAGCCCTCTGACTAGCGGGTTCTACGAGCAGTACTTC
TRBJ2-7,TRBV29-1,few,TRBD1,CSVIPGTGGLYEQYF,TGCAGCGTCATACCCGGGACAGGGGGACTCTACGAGCAGTACTTC
TRBJ1-2,TRBV28,NA,TRBD1,CASSVRDSYGYTF,TGTGCCAGCAGTGTCCGGGACAGCTATGGCTACACCTTC
TRBJ2-1,TRBV9,many,NA,CASSVAGGRRFF,TGTGCCAGCAGCGTAGCTGGGGGGCGACGGTTCTTC
TRBJ1-1,TRBV6-5,NA,NA,CASSYSILGATTEAFF,TGTGCCAGCAGTTACTCGATTCTGGGGGCGACCACTGAAGCTTTCTTT
TRBJ1-1,TRBV27,NA,NA,CASSADRRVGAFF,TGTGCCAGCAGTGCCGATCGCAGGGTCGGAGCTTTCTTT
TRBJ2-5,TRBV6-1,few,NA,CASSVGLGGFSGETQYF,TGTGCCAGCAGTGTTGGACTGGGAGGCTTTAGTGGAGAGACCCAGTACTTC